Shown below are 19 T cell receptor beta chains from a single sample sequenced in a study of response to subunit inactivated influenza vaccine. One entry per CDR3 protein, called by TCRdb with MiXCR from the RT-PCR reads. The table records about 480,000 distinct CDR3 sequences, about a tenth of them present only once. Sequenced material: PBMCs from blood, taken about 40 days after vaccination. The origin of the receptors is a man aged 45 to 65 who received an inactivated influenza vaccine.

This clonotype was counted only a few times. V and J are TRBV6-2 or TRBV6-3 and TRBJ2-7; D not certain. The CDR3 has 14 amino acids. Germline-derived CDR1 and CDR2 are MNHEY and SVGEGT. V lost 3 bases, J lost 6 bases, and 15 bases lay in between. This CDR3 reads CASSYSFSPLEQYF. The CDR3 DNA reads as TGTGCCAGCAGTTATTCCTTCTCCCCCCTCGAGCAGTACTTC.

This clonotype was observed many times. V is TRBV24-1 and J is TRBJ2-7; 9 nucleotides line up with TRBD1. The CDR3 extends over 15 amino acids. The V segment lost 9 bases and the J segment 1 base; nucleotides outside the gene matches: 9. Germline CDR1 and CDR2: KGHDR and SFDVKD. This chain's CDR3 is CATSTGQGVSYEQYF. The CDR3 region has the DNA TGTGCCACCTCGACGGGACAGGGAGTATCCTACGAGCAGTACTTC.

This clonotype was seen only a few times. This sequence joins TRBV27 and TRBJ2-5; D gene ambiguous. Trimming cost V 3 bases and J 5 bases, with 10 bases left between them. The CDR3 spans 13 residues. Per germline, CDR1 MNHEY and CDR2 SMNVEV (reference sequence). The CDR3 is CASSLLGSETQYF. The CDR3 coding sequence is TGTGCCAGCAGTTTGTTAGGGTCGGAGACCCAGTACTTC.

V is TRBV2 and J is TRBJ2-1; 15 nucleotides align to TRBD2. CDR1 SNHLY and CDR2 FYNNEI come from the germline V gene. The CDR3 extends over 16 amino acids. V shed 6 bases, J shed 2 bases, and the junction held 2 bases outside the gene matches. CDR3 coding DNA: TGTGCCAGCAGCCGGACTAGCGGGAGGGCCTACAATGAGCAGTTCTTC. Translated, it gives CASSRTSGRAYNEQFF.

The chain employs TRBV7-9 and TRBJ2-7; TRBD2 agrees at 13 bases. CDR3 length equals 16 residues. CDR1 SEHNR and CDR2 FQNEAQ come from the germline V gene (reference sequence). V lost 5 bases and J lost 2; bases outside the gene matches: 6. As DNA, the CDR3 is TGTGCCAGCAGCCCTGGACTAGCGGGGGAGGCCTACGAGCAGTACTTC. The encoded protein is CASSPGLAGEAYEQYF.

This chain connects TRBV28 to TRBJ2-6; 7 bases are a match to TRBD1. The CDR3 consists of 15 residues. V was pared by 4 bases and J by 3 bases, with 3 bases of the junction left unmatched. Germline V CDR1 and CDR2: MDHEN, SYDVKM. CDR3 in amino acids: CASSSGGSGANVLTF. Written as DNA, the CDR3 is TGTGCCAGCAGTTCAGGGGGTAGTGGGGCCAACGTCCTGACTTTC. The entire variable domain, with the rest obtained from reference TRBV28 and TRBJ2-6, is as follows: DVKVTQSSRYLVKRTGEKVFLECVQDMDHENMFWYRQDPGLGLRLIYFSYDVKMKEKGDIPEGYSVSREKKERFSLILESASTNQTSMYLCASSSGGSGANVLTFGAGSRLTVL.

This clonotype was seen more than once but under ten times. V gene TRBV6-5 combines with J gene TRBJ2-7, with 14 bases fitting TRBD2. The CDR3 has 15 residues. The germline V gene has CDR1 MNHEY and CDR2 SVGAGI. After removal of 4 bases from V and 6 bases from J, the junction contained 5 bases not matched to a gene. CDR3 in DNA: TGTGCCAGCAGTTTAGGACTAGCGGGAGGTCGCGAGCAGTACTTC. The encoded protein is CASSLGLAGGREQYF.

The table lists this clonotype with a few counts. The chain recombines TRBV7-9 with TRBJ2-1; D is tentatively TRBD1 or TRBD2 (5 bases each). V shed 3 bases and J shed 6 bases, with 15 bases lying between them. The CDR3 totals 15 residues. Per germline, CDR1 SEHNR and CDR2 FQNEAQ (reference sequence). The CDR3 sequence: CASSFGGTSINEQFF. The CDR3 DNA reads TGTGCCAGCAGCTTTGGTGGGACCTCAATCAATGAGCAGTTCTTC. Full variable domain (remainder filled in from reference TRBV7-9 and TRBJ2-1): DTGVSQNPRHKITKRGQNVTFRCDPISEHNRLYWYRQTLGQGPEFLTYFQNEAQLEKSRLLSDRFSAERPKGSFSTLEIQRTEQGDSAMYLCASSFGGTSINEQFFGPGTRLTVL.

This clonotype was detected ten times or more. The chain recombines TRBV10-3 with TRBJ2-3; no firm D call. This CDR3 comprises 15 residues. V was cut by 0 bases and J by 3 bases, with 10 bases left in between. From germline, CDR1 is ENHRY and CDR2 SYGVKD. CDR3 protein: CAISESKGSTDTQYF. The CDR3 DNA reads TGTGCCATCAGTGAGTCGAAGGGTTCGACAGATACGCAGTATTTT.

To note about this clonotype: A much larger clone lies a single base off, so this may be a read error. In nucleotides, the CDR3 is TGCAGTGCTATAGGGGACAGGCTCGACACTGAAGCTTTCTTT. This translates into CSAIGDRLDTEAFF. The rearrangement links TRBV20-1 to TRBJ1-1, with 8 bases matching TRBD1. In germline, CDR1 is DFQATT, CDR2 SNEGSKA (reference sequence). The V segment lost 4 bases and the J segment 3 bases; nucleotides outside the gene matches: 7. The CDR3 is 14 residues long.

The rearrangement links TRBV29-1 to TRBJ1-2; D is perhaps TRBD1 (6 bases). The CDR3 consists of 15 residues. Germline V gene data show CDR1 as SQVTM and CDR2 as ANQGSEA. V shed 3 bases and J shed 3 bases, with 17 bases lying between them. The CDR3 DNA sequence: TGCAGCGTTGATATCGGGCGCGGGGGCCACTATGGCTACACCTTC. This codes for CSVDIGRGGHYGYTF.

This clonotype was seen more than once but under ten times. The V and J genes are TRBV6-5 and TRBJ2-3, with 8 bases fitting TRBD2. This CDR3 spans 17 amino acids. CDR1 and CDR2 from the germline V gene are MNHEY and SVGAGI. The trim removed 4 bases at V and 0 bases at J, leaving 9 bases unmatched. CDR3 bases: TGTGCCAGCAGTTCCGTCGGGACTAGAGCTAGCACAGATACGCAGTATTTT. This codes for CASSSVGTRASTDTQYF.

This clonotype appeared many times. The chain uses TRBV7-8 and TRBJ2-3; the D is unclear. The ends were cut back, 3 bases at V and 0 bases at J, with 13 bases in the middle. Germline lookup yields CDR1 SGHVS and CDR2 FQNEAQ. CDR3 length equals 16 residues. CDR3 sequence (DNA): TGTGCCAGCAGCTTCGGTGGTTTTCATAGCACAGATACGCAGTATTTT. Its translation is CASSFGGFHSTDTQYF.

V gene TRBV15 combines with J gene TRBJ2-5; D not certain. Trimming stripped 5 bases from V and 1 base from J, with 14 bases between. Germline loops: CDR1 LNHNV, CDR2 YYDKDF (reference sequence). The CDR3 totals 15 residues. The CDR3 bases are TGTGCCACCAGCGGATTACAACAGAGCCAAGAGACCCAGTACTTC. Its protein is CATSGLQQSQETQYF.

This clonotype was found a few times. The genes are TRBV28 and TRBJ1-2, with D uncertain. CDR1 and CDR2 (germline): MDHEN, SYDVKM. This CDR3 has 12 amino acids. V was trimmed by 3 bases and J by 8 bases, leaving 10 bases between them. CDR3: CASSFSRAGYTF. The CDR3 DNA follows: TGTGCCAGCAGTTTTTCACGGGCGGGCTACACCTTC.

This clonotype was found a few times. The chain joins TRBV11-2 to TRBJ2-3; D is uncertain. The CDR3 totals 15 residues. The V end was cut by 6 bases, the J end by 1 base, with 14 bases between. Germline V lookup: CDR1 SGHAT, CDR2 FQNNGV. The CDR3: CASRLWQMGTDTQYF. The CDR3 coding sequence is TGTGCCAGCAGGTTATGGCAGATGGGCACAGATACGCAGTATTTT.

This clonotype was seen a few times. The chain couples TRBV20-1 to TRBJ2-5, with TRBD2 matching 14 bases. Trimming at V came to 0 bases and at J to 4 bases, leaving 1 base not matched to a gene. The germline CDR1 and CDR2 sequences are DFQATT and SNEGSKA (reference sequence). The CDR3 loop spans 15 amino acids. The CDR3 spells CSARDGTSGRETQYF. The CDR3 DNA is TGCAGTGCTAGAGATGGGACTAGCGGGAGAGAGACCCAGTACTTC.

J is TRBJ2-5 and V is TRBV15; 10 bases are a match to TRBD2. Germline CDR1 and CDR2: LNHNV and YYDKDF (reference sequence). V lost 5 bases to trimming and J lost 4 bases; unmatched junction nucleotides: 10. The CDR3 totals 16 residues. Written as DNA, the CDR3 is TGTGCCACCAGCCCCGGGCTAGCGGGAGTAGGAGAGACCCAGTACTTC. It specifies CATSPGLAGVGETQYF. Supplemented by reference TRBV15 and TRBJ2-5, the full variable domain reads DAMVIQNPRYQVTQFGKPVTLSCSQTLNHNVMYWYQQKSSQAPKLLFHYYDKDFNNEADTPDNFQSRRPNTSFCFLDIRSPGLGDTAMYLCATSPGLAGVGETQYFGPGTRLLVL.

V is TRBV24-1 and J is TRBJ2-2, with D perhaps given as TRBD1 or TRBD2 (5 bases each). This CDR3 region has 16 residues. Looked up from germline, CDR1 is KGHDR and CDR2 is SFDVKD. Trimming shortened V by 1 base and J by 2 bases, and 10 bases separated the two germline ends. Here the CDR3 reads CATSDFQGVNTGELFF. The DNA for the CDR3 is TGTGCCACCAGTGATTTCCAGGGAGTAAACACCGGGGAGCTGTTTTTT.